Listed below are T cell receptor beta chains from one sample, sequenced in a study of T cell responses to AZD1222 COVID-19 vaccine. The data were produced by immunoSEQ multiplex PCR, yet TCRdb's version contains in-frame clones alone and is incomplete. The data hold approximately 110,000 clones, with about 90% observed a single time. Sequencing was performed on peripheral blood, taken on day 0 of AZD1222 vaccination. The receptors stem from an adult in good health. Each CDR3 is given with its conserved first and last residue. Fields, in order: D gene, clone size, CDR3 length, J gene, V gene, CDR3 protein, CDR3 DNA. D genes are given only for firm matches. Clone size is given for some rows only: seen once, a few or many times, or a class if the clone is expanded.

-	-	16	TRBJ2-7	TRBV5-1	CASSFRMGASSYEQYF	TGCGCCAGCAGCTTTAGAATGGGGGCGAGCTCCTACGAGCAGTACTTC
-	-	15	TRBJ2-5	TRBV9	CASSVAGAIQETQYF	TGTGCCAGCAGCGTAGCGGGGGCGATCCAAGAGACCCAGTACTTC
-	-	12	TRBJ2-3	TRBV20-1	CSASWGTDTQYF	TGCAGTGCTAGTTGGGGCACAGATACGCAGTATTTT
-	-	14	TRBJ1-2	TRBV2	CASSTQGYGYGYTF	TGTGCCAGCAGTACCCAGGGCTATGGCTATGGCTACACCTTC
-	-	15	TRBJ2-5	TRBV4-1	CASSSQGRAVLTQYF	TGCGCCAGCAGCTCCCAGGGCAGGGCCGTCTTAACCCAGTACTTC
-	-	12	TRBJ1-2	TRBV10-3	CAISSVRDGYTF	TGTGCCATCAGCTCAGTCAGGGATGGCTACACCTTC
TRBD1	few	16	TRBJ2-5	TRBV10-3	CAISESMDRVGKTQYF	TGTGCCATCAGTGAGTCAATGGACAGGGTGGGGAAGACCCAGTACTTC
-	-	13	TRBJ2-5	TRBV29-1	CSVASGTQETQYF	TGCAGCGTTGCGTCCGGGACCCAAGAGACCCAGTACTTC
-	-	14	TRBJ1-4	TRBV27	CASSLWTEREKLFF	TGTGCCAGCAGTTTATGGACAGAGCGGGAAAAACTGTTTTTT
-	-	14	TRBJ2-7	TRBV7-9	CASSLAGQFHEQYF	TGTGCCAGCAGCTTAGCAGGACAGTTCCACGAGCAGTACTTC
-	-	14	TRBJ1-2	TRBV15	CATSRARVDYGYTF	TGTGCCACCAGCAGAGCCCGGGTCGACTATGGCTACACCTTC
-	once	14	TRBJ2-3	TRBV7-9	CASSPEYYTDTQYF	TGTGCCAGCAGCCCGGAGTATTACACAGATACGCAGTATTTT
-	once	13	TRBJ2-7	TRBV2	CASSEDALGEQYF	TGTGCCAGCAGTGAAGATGCCCTAGGTGAGCAGTACTTC
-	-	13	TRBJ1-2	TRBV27	CASSLSGLYGYTF	TGTGCCAGCAGTTTATCAGGGCTCTATGGCTACACCTTC
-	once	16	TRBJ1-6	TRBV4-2	CASSQEWEGAGSPLHF	TGTGCCAGCAGCCAAGAATGGGAGGGAGCTGGTTCACCCCTCCACTTT
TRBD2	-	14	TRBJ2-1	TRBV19	CASSGGATNNEQFF	TGTGCCAGTAGCGGGGGGGCGACTAACAATGAGCAGTTCTTC
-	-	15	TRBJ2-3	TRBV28	CASSPGGAGTDTQYF	TGTGCCAGCAGTCCTGGGGGCGCGGGCACAGATACGCAGTATTTT
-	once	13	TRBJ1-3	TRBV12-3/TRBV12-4	CASGPGVRNTIYF	TGTGCCAGCGGCCCCGGGGTGAGAAACACCATATATTTT
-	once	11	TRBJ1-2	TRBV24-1	CATSDGYGYTF	TGTGCCACCAGTGACGGCTATGGCTACACCTTC
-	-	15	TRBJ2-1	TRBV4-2	CASSPLWGENNEQFF	TGTGCCAGCAGCCCTTTGTGGGGCGAGAACAATGAGCAGTTCTTC
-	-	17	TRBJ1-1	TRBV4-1	CASSQGSVSIRNTEAFF	TGCGCCAGCAGCCAAGGGTCAGTCTCCATTCGGAACACTGAAGCTTTCTTT
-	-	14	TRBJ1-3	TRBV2	CAKSGGSSGNTIYF	TGTGCCAAGTCAGGCGGGAGCTCTGGAAACACCATATATTTT
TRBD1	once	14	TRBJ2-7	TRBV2	CASSEATGTGYGAF	TGTGCCAGCAGTGAAGCTACCGGGACAGGGTACGGGGCCTTC
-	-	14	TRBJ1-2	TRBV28	CASSQRVGPYGYTF	TGTGCCAGCAGCCAAAGGGTTGGGCCCTATGGCTACACCTTC
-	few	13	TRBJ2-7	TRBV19	CASSQGTGYEQYF	TGTGCCAGTAGCCAGGGTACCGGCTACGAGCAGTACTTC
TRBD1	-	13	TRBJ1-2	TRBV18	CASSPDREYGYTF	TGTGCCAGCTCACCGGACAGGGAATATGGCTACACCTTC
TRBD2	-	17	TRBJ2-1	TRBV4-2	CASSRTSGASSYNEQFF	TGTGCCAGCAGCCGGACTAGCGGGGCCAGCTCCTACAATGAGCAGTTCTTC
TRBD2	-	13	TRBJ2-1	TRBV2	CASKAGIYNEQFF	TGTGCCAGCAAAGCGGGGATCTACAATGAGCAGTTCTTC
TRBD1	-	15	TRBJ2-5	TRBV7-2	CASSLGTGGAKTQYF	TGTGCCAGCAGCTTAGGGACAGGGGGCGCAAAGACCCAGTACTTC
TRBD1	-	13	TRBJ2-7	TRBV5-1	CASSWDRMDEQYF	TGCGCCAGCTCATGGGACAGGATGGACGAGCAGTACTTC
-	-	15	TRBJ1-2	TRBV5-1	CASSLGLGIMDGYTF	TGCGCCAGCAGCTTGGGTCTTGGGATAATGGATGGCTACACCTTC
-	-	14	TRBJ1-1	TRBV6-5	CASSSVWGRTEAFF	TGTGCCAGCAGTTCGGTCTGGGGAAGGACTGAAGCTTTCTTT
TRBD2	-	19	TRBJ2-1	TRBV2	CATGTVWASGTQFYNEQFF	TGTGCCACCGGAACGGTATGGGCTAGCGGGACCCAGTTTTACAATGAGCAGTTCTTC
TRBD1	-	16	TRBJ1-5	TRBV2	CASSQELTGKSQPQHF	TGTGCCAGCAGCCAAGAACTGACAGGGAAGAGTCAGCCCCAGCATTTT
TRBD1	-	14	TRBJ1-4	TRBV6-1	CASSEGTGFEKLFF	TGTGCCAGCAGTGAGGGGACAGGGTTTGAAAAACTGTTTTTT
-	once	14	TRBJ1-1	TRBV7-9	CASSPHEGNTEAFF	TGTGCCAGCAGCCCCCATGAGGGGAACACTGAAGCTTTCTTT
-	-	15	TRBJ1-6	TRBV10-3	CAIRPDLLGSVPLHF	TGTGCCATCCGCCCGGACCTCTTAGGGTCTGTACCCCTCCACTTT
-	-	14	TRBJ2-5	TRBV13	CASSLRGGWETQYF	TGTGCCAGCAGCTTAAGGGGGGGCTGGGAGACCCAGTACTTC
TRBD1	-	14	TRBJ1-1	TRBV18	CASSTQGTNTEAFF	TGTGCCAGCTCAACACAGGGGACGAACACTGAAGCTTTCTTT
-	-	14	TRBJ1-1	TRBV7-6	CAGQGIGSDTEAFF	TGTGCCGGCCAGGGGATTGGGTCTGACACTGAAGCTTTCTTT
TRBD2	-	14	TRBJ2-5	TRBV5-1	CASSGLAVGETQYF	TGCGCCAGCAGTGGTCTAGCGGTAGGGGAGACCCAGTACTTC
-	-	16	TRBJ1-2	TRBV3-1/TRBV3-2	CASSQAPDGANYGYTF	TGTGCCAGCAGCCAAGCACCGGACGGAGCTAACTATGGCTACACCTTC
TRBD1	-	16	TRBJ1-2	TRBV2	CASRADRIVGAYGYTF	TGTGCCAGCAGGGCGGACAGGATTGTGGGTGCTTATGGCTACACCTTC
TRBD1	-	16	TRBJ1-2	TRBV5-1	CASKVGWTGPNYGYTF	TGCGCCAGCAAGGTGGGTTGGACAGGCCCCAACTATGGCTACACCTTC
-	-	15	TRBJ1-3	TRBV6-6	CASSYSSAGRNTIYF	TGTGCCAGCAGTTACTCTTCCGCCGGGAGAAACACCATATATTTT
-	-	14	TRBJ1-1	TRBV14	CASSRDLAYTEAFF	TGTGCCAGCAGCCGGGACCTAGCCTACACTGAAGCTTTCTTT
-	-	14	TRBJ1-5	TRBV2	CASSKTGIDQPQHF	TGTGCCAGCAGTAAGACAGGTATCGATCAGCCCCAGCATTTT
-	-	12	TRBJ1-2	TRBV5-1	CASSPEGDGYTF	TGCGCCAGCAGCCCGGAGGGGGACGGCTACACCTTC
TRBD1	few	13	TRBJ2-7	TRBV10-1	CASTWTGAYEQYF	TGCGCCAGCACTTGGACAGGGGCCTACGAGCAGTACTTC